The 14 T cell receptor beta chains given below trace back to one sample, sequenced in a study of cytomegalovirus exposure and HLA in healthy donors. Researchers ran the PCR with 60 Vbeta and 13 Jbeta primers. The repertoire was sequenced with immunoSEQ multiplex PCR; TCRdb's copy has only in-frame clones and lacks some. The sample has some 99,000 clones; around 73% are singletons. Sequencing input: PBMCs. The receptors shown here come from a man aged 35-49 years in good health and CMV-seronegative.

The chain employs TRBV2 and TRBJ2-2, with D hard to call. Trimming removed 5 bases from V and 6 bases from J, with 7 bases in between. CDR3 size: 12 residues. Germline-derived CDR1 and CDR2 are SNHLY and FYNNEI. CDR3 amino acids: CASSFVPGELFF. CDR3 DNA sequence: TGTGCCAGCAGTTTCGTCCCCGGGGAGCTGTTTTTT.

The chain links TRBV10-3 to TRBJ1-1; maybe TRBD1 (6 bases). Germline CDR1 reads ENHRY; CDR2 reads SYGVKD. Between the trimmed V and J ends, which lost 4 bases and 3 bases, there was a span of 9 bases. The CDR3 runs 13 residues. The DNA for the CDR3 is TGTGCCATCAGTGTTGGACAGTACACTGAAGCTTTCTTT. It translates to CAISVGQYTEAFF.

The rearrangement uses TRBV4-1 and TRBJ2-2, with 7 nucleotides matching TRBD1. The trim removed 4 bases at V and 6 bases at J, leaving 17 bases unmatched. The germline CDR1 and CDR2 sequences are MGHRA and YSYEKL. This CDR3 has 18 residues. CDR3 sequence reads: CASSPRGHRGPSAGELFF. The CDR3 DNA is TGCGCCAGCAGCCCCCGAGGGCATAGGGGGCCGTCGGCCGGGGAGCTGTTTTTT.

The chain combines TRBV10-3 with TRBJ2-7, with D possibly TRBD1 on 6 matching bases. Germline CDR1 ENHRY, CDR2 SYGVKD. Trimming took 10 bases from V and 2 from J, leaving 18 bases between them. This CDR3 has 14 amino acids. CDR3 DNA: TGTGCCACCGGGACATCTAATGGGGCCTACGAGCAGTACTTC. Protein: CATGTSNGAYEQYF.

This clone is labeled large (0.1 to 1%). The chain combines TRBV4-1 with TRBJ2-2; the D gene is possibly TRBD1 (6 bases). The CDR3 extends over 15 amino acids. Germline V gene sequence: CDR1 MGHRA, CDR2 YSYEKL. Trimming cost V 1 base and J 4 bases, with 10 bases left between them. This CDR3 reads CASSQVGATTGELFF. CDR3 DNA: TGCGCCAGCAGCCAAGTGGGGGCCACCACCGGGGAGCTGTTTTTT.

This clone was detected a few times. V usage is TRBV7-9 and J usage is TRBJ1-1; D is perhaps TRBD1 (5 bases). V was clipped by 3 bases and J by 10 bases, with 15 bases between them. The germline V gene encodes CDR1 SEHNR and CDR2 FQNEAQ (reference sequence). This CDR3 has 13 residues. The DNA for the CDR3 is TGTGCCAGCAGCTTGACAGACATTACCTTAGCTTTCTTT. It translates to CASSLTDITLAFF.

A word on this clone: The junction differs from germline at one of its ends, possibly a read error. V and J are TRBV15 and TRBJ2-2, with TRBD1 identical over 10 bases. This CDR3 comprises 17 residues. Germline CDR1 and CDR2: LNHNV and YYDKDF (reference sequence). The CDR3 loop is CATSRLGTGANTGELFF. The CDR3 DNA is TGTGCCACCAGCAGACTCGGGACAGGGGCGAATACCGGGGAGCTGTTTTTT.

The chain uses TRBV5-6 and TRBJ2-3; D is perhaps TRBD2 (6 bases). The CDR3 contains 15 residues. V lost 4 bases, J lost 3 bases, and 15 bases lay in between. From germline, CDR1 is SGHDT and CDR2 YYEEEE. CDR3 amino acids: CASSLDGGTTDTQYF. DNA of the CDR3: TGTGCCAGCAGCCTAGATGGGGGGACGACAGATACGCAGTATTTT.

The chain joins TRBV18 to TRBJ1-2; D uncertain. The CDR3 runs 14 residues. The germline CDR1 and CDR2 sequences are KGHSH and LQKENI. V was cut by 3 bases and J by 0 bases, with 8 bases left in between. The CDR3 here is CASSPARANYGYTF. CDR3 coding DNA: TGTGCCAGCTCACCTGCGAGGGCTAACTATGGCTACACCTTC.

The rearrangement uses TRBV30 and TRBJ1-1; possibly TRBD1 for D (5 bases). From germline, CDR1 is GTSNPN and CDR2 SVGIG (reference sequence). This CDR3 has 12 residues. Trimming pared 1 base from V and 9 bases from J, leaving 12 bases between. CDR3: CAWSDGGGKAFF. Written as DNA, the CDR3 is TGTGCCTGGAGTGATGGGGGGGGTAAAGCTTTCTTT.

The table lists this clone with a count of one. The chain uses TRBV5-4 and TRBJ2-7; the match to TRBD2 covers 10 bases. This CDR3 comprises 17 residues. CDR1 is SGHNT, CDR2 YYREEE, per germline (reference sequence). V lost 0 bases to trimming and J lost 6 bases; unmatched junction nucleotides: 12. CDR3 nucleotides: TGTGCCAGCAGCTTGGCGGGTAGACTAGCGGGCTCCACCGAGCAGTACTTC. Protein: CASSLAGRLAGSTEQYF. Full variable domain (rest looked up from reference TRBV5-4 and TRBJ2-7): ETGVTQSPTHLIKTRGQQVTLRCSSQSGHNTVSWYQQALGQGPQFIFQYYREEENGRGNFPPRFSGLQFPNYSSELNVNALELDDSALYLCASSLAGRLAGSTEQYFGPGTRLTVT.

The DNA of the CDR3 is TGTGCCAGCAGCTCAGGGACAGGGGCAGGGGGCTACACCTTC. Protein: CASSSGTGAGGYTF. V usage is TRBV7-2 and J usage is TRBJ1-2, with TRBD1 matching 10 bases. V was pared by 4 bases and J by 8 bases, with 7 bases of the junction left unmatched. This CDR3 contains 14 residues. Germline CDR1 is SGHTA and CDR2 is FQGNSA. The complete variable domain, with remaining parts taken from reference TRBV7-2 and TRBJ1-2, reads GAGVSQSPSNKVTEKGKDVELRCDPISGHTALYWYRQSLGQGLEFLIYFQGNSAPDKSGLPSDRFSAERTGGSVSTLTIQRTQQEDSAVYLCASSSGTGAGGYTFGSGTRLTVV.

V is TRBV5-6 and J is TRBJ2-3; D not resolved. Germline V CDR1 and CDR2: SGHDT, YYEEEE. There are 18 residues in the CDR3. The V gene lost 6 bases and the J gene lost 0 bases, with 23 bases spanning the gap. The CDR3 sequence is CASTKVELVYGSTDTQYF. Here the CDR3 DNA reads TGTGCCAGCACCAAGGTGGAGCTAGTTTATGGTAGCACAGATACGCAGTATTTT.

CDR3 residues: CASSIATGSAEQYF. The CDR3 DNA reads as TGTGCCAGTAGTATTGCGACAGGGTCCGCCGAGCAGTACTTC. The chain recombines TRBV19 with TRBJ2-7; 7 nucleotides match TRBD1. This CDR3 contains 14 residues. The V segment lost 3 bases and the J segment 6 bases; nucleotides outside the gene matches: 8. CDR1 and CDR2 from the germline V gene are LNHDA and SQIVND (reference sequence).